This T cell receptor beta chain appears in the sequencing data of a study of Graves' ophthalmopathy and Graves' hyperthyroidism (dated by TCRdb to 2016 to 2019). Concerning the study at large: Peripheral blood was collected before any treatment was given, at the time of initial diagnosis. In five or six hyperthyroidism patients, the T-cell repertoires found in thyroid tissue were compared with those found in blood. Following sampling, methimazole starting at 30 mg daily was administered to hyperthyroidism patients, and high-dose intravenous methylprednisolone was administered to ophthalmopathy patients. An independent validation cohort comprised 18 to 20 hyperthyroidism patients and about 16 patients who later progressed from hyperthyroidism to ophthalmopathy. In total, approximately 140 blood samples were TCR-sequenced: 40 to 45 ophthalmopathy, roughly 77 hyperthyroidism and some 17 hyperthyroidism-to-ophthalmopathy patients. For training and testing, the 100 or so patients in the discovery cohort were randomly divided in a 7:3 ratio. A discovery set of 100 patients (43 ophthalmopathy, 57 stable hyperthyroidism) was enrolled to explore V-J signatures distinguishing ophthalmopathy from hyperthyroidism. To tell Graves' ophthalmopathy apart from Graves' hyperthyroidism, and to predict which patients would progress to ophthalmopathy, the study relied on TCR beta repertoire signatures.

For this clonotype: Its antigen is not yet known. Per-base quality was not reported, and no clone a single base away is much larger than it.

The CDR3 starts with the cysteine, ends with the phenylalanine, and has 15 residues. The entry retains the CDR3 DNA only, 45 bases that are in frame from base 1. Trimming removed 6 bases from V and 4 bases from J, leaving 15 bases between the germline ends. Patients with ophthalmopathy had moderately to severely active disease, with a Clinical Activity Score of 3 or more, a NOSPECS grade of 4 or more, and a disease duration of less than 3 months. Patients with other autoimmune diseases, uncontrolled infections, pregnancy or lactation were excluded from the study. Clinical symptoms, serum thyroxine, TRAb, thyroid ultrasound and orbital computed tomography were used for diagnosis. Ficoll-Paque density gradient centrifugation was used to isolate PBMCs from about 10 ml of fresh peripheral blood. Trizol reagent was used to extract the total RNA, and its quality was then checked on an Agilent 2100 Bioanalyzer.

Overall study results and their limits: Most expanded thyroid clonotypes with a frequency above 0.001 also appeared in blood, which suggests that blood repertoires may reflect the immune response in the thyroid. In cross-validation, the 13-signature model distinguished ophthalmopathy from stable hyperthyroidism with about 88% sensitivity and 81% to 83% specificity, and in the test set the corresponding values were 80% and 75%. No statistical method was used to predetermine the sample size, and group allocation was not hidden from the investigators. In validation, the model predicted ophthalmopathy progression with over 60% sensitivity and roughly 72% specificity; some 13 predicted patients were CT-confirmed with GO in a median of approximately 6.2 months.

For repertoire sequencing, TCR beta CDR3 regions were amplified from RNA transcripts. A first-round RT-PCR used HTBI primers with the Qiagen OneStep RT-PCR kit, followed by a second-round multiplex PCR, size selection and purification. Libraries were sequenced on an Illumina HiSeq2000 using paired-end 100 bp reads. In the source study's methods: SOAPnuke was used to process the reads, throwing out any read that had adapters, had uncalled bases, had a mean Phred below 15, or lacked an exact constant-primer or identifier match. High-quality paired reads were merged with COPE v1.2.5. Clonotypes were defined as unique nucleotide sequences and were aligned to IMGT TRB V, D and J references using MiTCR v1.1. Analysis was restricted to V-J combinations with a frequency above 0.0001, which covered roughly 99% of repertoires. For each V-J combination, a TCR clonal expansion and chaos score was defined as F50 clonal expansion divided by the chaos observed in the TCRdist matrix. Features were reduced by Welch's t-statistics and random forest to about a dozen V-J combinations, which fed a naive Bayes classifier. The Morisita-Horn index was used to measure how similar the thyroid and blood repertoires were. TCRdb itself trimmed the public reads at Q25 with fastp, ran MiXCR and retained productive beta chains. Rows matching on CDR3 protein sequence are summarized as one entry with the most common DNA and genes. TCRdb, not the original authors, processed these V and J calls. For this sample the table gives about 480,000 distinct CDR3 sequences, of which 14% were detected only once. Roughly 9.8% of the sample lies in the top ten.

The sequence links TRBV12-3 or TRBV12-4 to TRBJ2-2, with the D assignment possibly TRBD1 or TRBD2, given 6 matching bases for each. Source material: blood. The sequence was collected from a woman aged 25 to 39 with Graves' ophthalmopathy. Donor details come from another sample of the same person, matched by shared clones. The DNA is TGTGCCAGCAGGGAAGGCAGGGGAGGCACCGGGGAGCTGTTTTTT. Its amino acids are CASREGRGGTGELFF.